One and the same sample provided the 25 T cell receptor beta chains below, sequenced in a study of breast tumors, draining lymph nodes, adjacent tissues. TCRdb used MiXCR to reprocess the multiplex PCR reads, holding one entry per CDR3 protein. Of around 290,000 distinct CDR3 sequences listed, 30% to 35% were seen once; the top ten hold more than 0.95%. The lymph nodes were axillary draining lymph nodes from breast cancer patients. The sample comprised axillary lymph node tissue. The source of these receptors is a female donor with breast cancer. Some clones in this sample may be carry-over from other donors' samples.

V is TRBV6-5 and J is TRBJ2-3; 8 nucleotides line up with TRBD1. Germline V gene lookup returns CDR1 MNHEY and CDR2 SVGAGI. V shed 6 bases, J shed 4 bases, and the junction held 9 bases outside the gene matches. The CDR3 is 15 residues long. CDR3 coding DNA: TGTGCCAGCAGCCCGGGACAGGTGCGAGCAGATACGCAGTATTTT. Translated: CASSPGQVRADTQYF.

The chain recombines TRBV24-1 with TRBJ2-3; D unclear. V lost 9 bases and J 0 bases, leaving 6 bases between the germline ends. CDR3 length: 12 residues. Germline V gene lookup returns CDR1 KGHDR and CDR2 SFDVKD. CDR3 in amino acids: CATGQSTDTQYF. The DNA for the CDR3 is TGTGCCACCGGTCAGAGCACAGATACGCAGTATTTT.

This chain links TRBV20-1 with TRBJ1-5; possibly TRBD1 for D (6 bases). The CDR3 has 16 amino acids. Germline values: CDR1 DFQATT, CDR2 SNEGSKA (reference sequence). The V gene lost 3 bases and the J gene lost 0 bases, with 15 bases spanning the gap. The CDR3 nucleotides are TGCAGTGCTAGTCGACGGGGGCCCCTTAGCAATCAGCCCCAGCATTTT. Translation: CSASRRGPLSNQPQHF.

This clonotype was seen ten or more times. The chain couples TRBV4-1 to TRBJ2-7; D uncertain. V lost 1 base to trimming and J lost 4 bases, with 8 bases between them. CDR1 is MGHRA and CDR2 is YSYEKL in the germline V gene. This CDR3 contains 13 residues. CDR3 loop: CASSQGVKYEQYF. Here the CDR3 DNA reads TGCGCCAGCAGCCAAGGGGTTAAGTACGAGCAGTACTTC.

This clonotype was seen ten or more times. The chain uses TRBV20-1 and TRBJ1-5, with 9 nucleotides matching TRBD1. Germline lookup yields CDR1 DFQATT and CDR2 SNEGSKA (reference sequence). The J segment lost 4 bases and the V segment lost 5 bases, leaving 12 bases of the junction unmatched. CDR3 length: 16 residues. The DNA for the CDR3 is TGCAGTGCTGCGATAATCGGGACAGGGAAAAATCAGCCCCAGCATTTT. Its protein product is CSAAIIGTGKNQPQHF.

V is TRBV11-3 and J is TRBJ1-1, with D hard to call. This CDR3 is built from 13 residues. Trimming took off 5 bases at V and 0 bases at J, with 7 bases between the two ends. Germline V gives CDR1 SGHNT, CDR2 YENEEA. The CDR3 region is CASSRLMNTEAFF. The CDR3 DNA sequence: TGTGCCAGCAGCCGACTCATGAACACTGAAGCTTTCTTT.

This clonotype has ten or more counts. The V call is TRBV6-1, the J call TRBJ2-2; no reliable D call. V was clipped by 1 base and J by 0 bases, with 3 bases between them. The CDR3 spans 14 residues. Germline V lookup: CDR1 MNHNS, CDR2 SASEGT. CDR3 loop: CASSEDSNTGELFF. DNA of the CDR3: TGTGCCAGCAGTGAAGATTCGAACACCGGGGAGCTGTTTTTT.

In this sample, this clonotype turned up many times. This chain connects TRBV2 to TRBJ2-2; the match to TRBD1 covers 8 bases. Germline V gene sequence: CDR1 SNHLY, CDR2 FYNNEI. Trimming at V came to 6 bases and at J to 6 bases, leaving 3 bases not matched to a gene. The CDR3 consists of 13 residues. The CDR3 here is CASRDRGAGELFF. The CDR3 coding sequence is TGTGCCAGCAGAGACAGGGGTGCCGGGGAGCTGTTTTTT.

This clonotype came up many times. The chain has TRBV14 and TRBJ2-1; 9 positions agree with TRBD2. Germline V gene lookup returns CDR1 SGHDN and CDR2 FVKESK. The length of the CDR3 is 15 residues. Trimming cost V 3 bases and J 4 bases; bases outside gene matches: 4. The CDR3 here is CASSQASGVYNEQFF. CDR3 DNA sequence: TGTGCCAGCAGCCAGGCTAGCGGGGTGTACAATGAGCAGTTCTTC.

The table lists this clonotype with a few counts. This sequence joins TRBV30 and TRBJ2-7; D is undetermined. The CDR3 is 12 amino acids. With 0 bases removed from V and 0 bases from J, the gap between germline ends came to 3 bases. Germline V gene lookup returns CDR1 GTSNPN and CDR2 SVGIG (reference sequence). CDR3 loop: CAWSVVSYEQYF. The CDR3 DNA sequence: TGTGCCTGGAGTGTAGTCTCCTACGAGCAGTACTTC.

Note on this clonotype: This may stem from a read error, because a much larger clone lies one nucleotide away. The genes are TRBV11-3 and TRBJ1-3; possibly TRBD1 for D (5 bases). Germline V gene lookup returns CDR1 SGHNT and CDR2 YENEEA. The CDR3 has 16 residues. Trimming stripped 4 bases from V and 4 bases from J, with 17 bases between. CDR3 nucleotides: TGTGCCAGCAGCTCCCAAGGGGCAGCCTCGGGAAACACCATATATTTT. It codes for CASSSQGAASGNTIYF.

This clonotype was observed many times. CDR3 sequence (DNA): TGTGCCACCAGCCGGGACCGACTAACTATGCGCTACACCTTC. Its protein product is CATSRDRLTMRYTF. The chain combines TRBV24-1 with TRBJ1-2, with D possibly TRBD1 on 5 matching bases. Germline CDR1 KGHDR, CDR2 SFDVKD. Trimming left V 7 bases short and J 9 bases short, with 20 bases between. The CDR3 has 14 amino acids.

In its sample, this clonotype was seen many times. This sequence joins TRBV9 and TRBJ2-1; D might be TRBD1 (6 bases). CDR1 and CDR2 from the germline V gene are SGDLS and YYNGEE. This CDR3 has 16 amino acids. Between the trimmed V and J ends, which lost 4 bases and 1 base, there was a span of 15 bases. CDR3 coding DNA: TGTGCCAGCAGCACAACAGGGTCGCGGTCCTACAATGAGCAGTTCTTC. The encoded protein is CASSTTGSRSYNEQFF. Based on the CDR3 plus reference TRBV9 and TRBJ2-1, the full variable domain is DSGVTQTPKHLITATGQRVTLRCSPRSGDLSVYWYQQSLDQGLQFLIQYYNGEERAKGNILERFSAQQFPDLHSELNLSSLELGDSALYFCASSTTGSRSYNEQFFGPGTRLTVL.

This CDR3 is CASGSWAKQGGGESFTLHF. The CDR3 DNA follows: TGTGCTAGTGGTTCCTGGGCTAAACAGGGGGGCGGCGAGTCCTTCACCCTCCACTTT. J is TRBJ1-6 and V is TRBV12-5; 8 nucleotides align to TRBD1. J gave up 14 bases and V 4 bases, and 25 bases lay outside the gene matches. Germline CDR1 is LGHNT and CDR2 is FRNRAP. The CDR3 totals 19 residues. Drawing the rest from reference TRBV12-5 and TRBJ1-6, the complete variable domain is DARVTQTPRHKVTEMGQEVTMRCQPILGHNTVFWYRQTMMQGLELLAYFRNRAPLDDSGMPKDRFSAEMPDATLATLKIQPSEPRDSAVYFCASGSWAKQGGGESFTLHFGNGTRLTVT.

This clonotype was counted at least ten times. CDR3 amino acids: CASSLGTSGRKETQYF. The CDR3 region has the DNA TGTGCCAGCAGCTTAGGGACTAGCGGGAGAAAAGAGACCCAGTACTTC. V usage is TRBV7-6 and J usage is TRBJ2-5; TRBD2 aligns across 13 bases. Trimming cost V 1 base and J 3 bases; bases outside gene matches: 2. CDR1 and CDR2 from the germline V gene are SGHVS and FNYEAQ. This CDR3 has 16 residues.

This clonotype has more than one count but fewer than ten. A much larger clone lies a single base off, so this may be a read error. Because the CDR3 is missing its conserved closing phenylalanine or tryptophan, this is likely a read error. The V and J genes are TRBV7-9 and TRBJ2-1; D perhaps matches TRBD2 (5 bases). The CDR3 has 14 amino acids. V lost 4 bases and J lost 2, with 9 bases in between. CDR1 and CDR2 (germline): SEHNR, FQNEAQ (reference sequence). In DNA form, the CDR3 reads TGTGCCAGCAGCTACGGAGGACCCTACAATGAGCAGTTCCTC. This gives the protein CASSYGGPYNEQFL.

This clonotype occurred many times. The chain joins TRBV6-5 to TRBJ2-3, with D perhaps matching TRBD2 (6 bases). V lost 4 bases, J lost 2 bases, and 10 bases lay in between. The CDR3 spans 14 residues. Germline CDR1 and CDR2: MNHEY and SVGAGI. The chain's CDR3 is CASSLGGVTDTQYF. DNA of the CDR3: TGTGCCAGCAGTTTGGGGGGAGTCACAGATACGCAGTATTTT.

Worth noting for this clonotype: A read error may account for a junction end that differs from germline. The J gene is TRBJ2-3, the V gene TRBV20-1; perhaps TRBD2 as D (6 bases). CDR1 and CDR2 (germline): DFQATT, SNEGSKA (reference sequence). The CDR3 has 13 residues. CDR3 sequence reads: CSVPSEEGYEQYF. The CDR3 DNA sequence: TGCAGTGTCCCTAGCGAGGAGGGCTACGAGCAGTACTTT.

This clonotype was detected a few times. The rearrangement links TRBV28 to TRBJ2-3; no definite D call. V was cut by 3 bases and J by 4 bases, with 11 bases left in between. The CDR3 totals 14 residues. In germline, CDR1 is MDHEN, CDR2 SYDVKM. As DNA, the CDR3 is TGTGCCAGCAGTTTGGATCTAGTCGCAGATACGCAGTATTTT. It yields the protein CASSLDLVADTQYF.

The chain combines TRBV6-5 with TRBJ1-2; a possible D gene is TRBD1 (5 bases). V lost 0 bases and J lost 0, with 8 bases in between. Per the germline V gene, CDR1 is MNHEY and CDR2 is SVGAGI. The length of the CDR3 is 15 residues. CDR3 loop: CASSYSRGSNYGYTF. DNA for the CDR3: TGTGCCAGCAGTTACTCGAGGGGATCTAACTATGGCTACACCTTC.

This chain connects TRBV11-3 to TRBJ2-1; D is uncertain. This CDR3 region has 16 residues. V was clipped by 2 bases and J by 0 bases, with 11 bases between them. CDR1 is SGHNT and CDR2 is YENEEA in the germline V gene. In DNA, the CDR3 is TGTGCCAGCAGCTTACGCGGCGCGAGCTCCTACAATGAGCAGTTCTTC. This sequence encodes CASSLRGASSYNEQFF.

This clonotype has more than one count but fewer than ten. The CDR3 region is CASTRGVTGNQPQHF. The CDR3 DNA reads as TGTGCCAGCACCCGAGGGGTAACCGGCAATCAGCCCCAGCATTTT. The chain carries TRBV28 and TRBJ1-5, with D maybe TRBD1 (5 bases). CDR3 length equals 15 residues. Trimming took off 7 bases at V and 2 bases at J, with 15 bases between the two ends. Per germline, CDR1 MDHEN and CDR2 SYDVKM. Together with reference TRBV28 and TRBJ1-5, the CDR3 gives the full variable domain: DVKVTQSSRYLVKRTGEKVFLECVQDMDHENMFWYRQDPGLGLRLIYFSYDVKMKEKGDIPEGYSVSREKKERFSLILESASTNQTSMYLCASTRGVTGNQPQHFGDGTRLSIL.

The V gene is TRBV3-1, the J gene TRBJ2-7; D might be TRBD1 or TRBD2, each matching 6 bases. The CDR3 extends over 14 amino acids. The germline V gene encodes CDR1 LGHDT and CDR2 YNNKEL (reference sequence). Deletions cut 1 base from V and 6 bases from J, with 13 bases between. The CDR3: CASSQVVPGAEQYF. The CDR3, as DNA: TGTGCCAGCAGCCAAGTAGTACCGGGGGCCGAGCAGTACTTC.

This clonotype was recorded at least ten times. The chain links TRBV6-2 or TRBV6-3 to TRBJ1-5, with 7 positions matching TRBD1. Looked up from germline, CDR1 is MNHEY and CDR2 is SVGEGT. The V and J ends lost 4 bases and 15 bases, in that order; junction bases with no gene match: 12. The CDR3 is made up of 13 amino acids. The CDR3 region is CASSSGQIRVWHF. DNA of the CDR3: TGTGCCAGCAGTTCGGGACAGATAAGGGTTTGGCATTTT.

This clonotype occurred many times. The rearrangement joins TRBV18 to TRBJ1-4; tentatively, D is TRBD1 (5 bases). CDR3 length: 14 residues. Trimming took 3 bases from V and 6 from J, leaving 11 bases between them. Germline CDR1 is KGHSH and CDR2 is LQKENI. The CDR3 protein is CASSPREEDEKLFF. CDR3 DNA: TGTGCCAGCTCACCCAGGGAGGAGGATGAAAAACTGTTTTTT.